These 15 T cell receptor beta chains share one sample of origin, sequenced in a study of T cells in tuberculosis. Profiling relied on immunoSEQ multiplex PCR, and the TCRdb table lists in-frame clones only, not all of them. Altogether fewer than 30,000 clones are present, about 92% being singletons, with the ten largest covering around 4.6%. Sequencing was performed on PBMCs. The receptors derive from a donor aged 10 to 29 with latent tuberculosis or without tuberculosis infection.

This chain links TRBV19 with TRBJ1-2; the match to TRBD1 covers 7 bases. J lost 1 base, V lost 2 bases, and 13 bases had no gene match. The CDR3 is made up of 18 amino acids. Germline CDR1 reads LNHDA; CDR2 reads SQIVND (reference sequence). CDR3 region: CASSIYMGRQGSNYGYTF. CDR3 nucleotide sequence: TGTGCCAGTAGTATATATATGGGGAGACAGGGAAGTAACTATGGCTACACCTTC.

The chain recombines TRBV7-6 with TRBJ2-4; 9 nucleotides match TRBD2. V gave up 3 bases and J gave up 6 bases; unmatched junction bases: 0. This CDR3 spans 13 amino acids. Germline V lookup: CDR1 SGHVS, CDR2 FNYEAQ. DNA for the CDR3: TGTGCCAGCAGCTTTAGCGGGAGAAACATTCAGTACTTC. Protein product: CASSFSGRNIQYF.

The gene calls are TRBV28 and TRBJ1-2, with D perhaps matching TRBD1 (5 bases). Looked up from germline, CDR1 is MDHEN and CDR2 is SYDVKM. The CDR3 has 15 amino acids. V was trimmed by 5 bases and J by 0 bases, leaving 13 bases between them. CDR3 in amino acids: CASSPVGGSNYGYTF. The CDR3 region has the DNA TGTGCCAGCAGTCCAGTCGGGGGATCTAACTATGGCTACACCTTC.

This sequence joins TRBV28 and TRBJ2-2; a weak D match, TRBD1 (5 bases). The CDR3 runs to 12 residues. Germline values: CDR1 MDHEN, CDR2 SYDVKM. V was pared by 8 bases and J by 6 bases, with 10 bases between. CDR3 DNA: TGTGCCAGCGGTCAGGGCGCCGGGGAGCTGTTTTTT. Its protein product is CASGQGAGELFF. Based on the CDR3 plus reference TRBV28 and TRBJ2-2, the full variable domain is DVKVTQSSRYLVKRTGEKVFLECVQDMDHENMFWYRQDPGLGLRLIYFSYDVKMKEKGDIPEGYSVSREKKERFSLILESASTNQTSMYLCASGQGAGELFFGEGSRLTVL.

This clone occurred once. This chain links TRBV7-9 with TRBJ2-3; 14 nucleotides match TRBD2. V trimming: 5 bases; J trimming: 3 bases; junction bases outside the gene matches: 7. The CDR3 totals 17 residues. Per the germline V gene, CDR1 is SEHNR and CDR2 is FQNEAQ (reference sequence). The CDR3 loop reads CASSIHRTSGGTDTQYF. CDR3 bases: TGTGCCAGCAGCATTCATAGGACTAGCGGGGGGACAGATACGCAGTATTTT.

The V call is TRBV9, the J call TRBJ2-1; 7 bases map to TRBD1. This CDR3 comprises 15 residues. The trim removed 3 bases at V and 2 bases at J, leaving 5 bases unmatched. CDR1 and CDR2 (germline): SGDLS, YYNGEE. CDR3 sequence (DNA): TGTGCCAGCAGCGAAAGGACAGGCCCCTACAATGAGCAGTTCTTC. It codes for CASSERTGPYNEQFF.

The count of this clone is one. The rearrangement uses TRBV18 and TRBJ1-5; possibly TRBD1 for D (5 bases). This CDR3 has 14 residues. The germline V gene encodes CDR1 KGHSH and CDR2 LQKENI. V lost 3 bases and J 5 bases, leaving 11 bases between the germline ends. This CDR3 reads CASSPAGGDQPQHF. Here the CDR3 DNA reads TGTGCCAGCTCACCGGCGGGGGGGGATCAGCCCCAGCATTTT.

The CDR3 spells CASSPRSFIEGGTEAFF. The CDR3 coding sequence is TGTGCCAGCTCACCCCGGTCCTTCATAGAGGGGGGGACTGAAGCTTTCTTT. The chain carries TRBV18 and TRBJ1-1, with D possibly matching TRBD1 (6 bases). Germline loops: CDR1 KGHSH, CDR2 LQKENI. The germline V and J ends were trimmed by 3 bases and 5 bases, with 22 bases remaining between them. This CDR3 comprises 17 residues.

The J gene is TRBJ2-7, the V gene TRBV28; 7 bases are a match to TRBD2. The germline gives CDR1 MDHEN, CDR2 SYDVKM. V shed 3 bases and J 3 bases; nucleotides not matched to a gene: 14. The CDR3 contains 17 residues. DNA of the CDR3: TGTGCCAGCAGTTTGTATACTAGCGAGGATCCCGGCTACGAGCAGTACTTC. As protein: CASSLYTSEDPGYEQYF. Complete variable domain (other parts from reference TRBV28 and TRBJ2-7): DVKVTQSSRYLVKRTGEKVFLECVQDMDHENMFWYRQDPGLGLRLIYFSYDVKMKEKGDIPEGYSVSREKKERFSLILESASTNQTSMYLCASSLYTSEDPGYEQYFGPGTRLTVT.

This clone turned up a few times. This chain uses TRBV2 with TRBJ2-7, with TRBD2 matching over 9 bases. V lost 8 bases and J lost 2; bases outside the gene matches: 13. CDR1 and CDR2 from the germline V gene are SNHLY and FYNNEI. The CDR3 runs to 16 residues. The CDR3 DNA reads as TGTGCCAGCGATAAACCACGGGGACTAGCAGCCTACGAGCAGTACTTC. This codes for CASDKPRGLAAYEQYF.

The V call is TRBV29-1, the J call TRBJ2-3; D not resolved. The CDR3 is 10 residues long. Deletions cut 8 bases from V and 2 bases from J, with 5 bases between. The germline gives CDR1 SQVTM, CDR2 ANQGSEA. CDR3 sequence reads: CSTNTDTQYF. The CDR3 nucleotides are TGCAGCACAAACACAGATACGCAGTATTTT.

CDR3 bases: TGTGCCAGCAGTTCTGTGTGGGACAGCTATAGCAATCAGCCCCAGCATTTT. Protein sequence: CASSSVWDSYSNQPQHF. The V gene is TRBV2, the J gene TRBJ1-5; TRBD1 aligns across 7 bases. This CDR3 has 17 residues. V shed 5 bases and J 0 bases; nucleotides not matched to a gene: 10. Looked up from germline, CDR1 is SNHLY and CDR2 is FYNNEI.

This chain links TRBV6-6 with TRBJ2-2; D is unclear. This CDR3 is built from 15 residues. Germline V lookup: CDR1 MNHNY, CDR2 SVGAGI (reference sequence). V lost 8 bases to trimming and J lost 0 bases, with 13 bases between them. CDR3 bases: TGTGCCAGCTTTCAGGAATCGTCGAACACCGGGGAGCTGTTTTTT. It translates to CASFQESSNTGELFF.

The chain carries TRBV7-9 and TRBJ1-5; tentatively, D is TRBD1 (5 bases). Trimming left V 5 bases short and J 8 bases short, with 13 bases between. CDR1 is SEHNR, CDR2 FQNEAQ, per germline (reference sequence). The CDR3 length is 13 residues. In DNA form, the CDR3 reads TGTGCCAGCAGCCAGGGCAGGTCTGAGCCCCAGCATTTT. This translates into CASSQGRSEPQHF.

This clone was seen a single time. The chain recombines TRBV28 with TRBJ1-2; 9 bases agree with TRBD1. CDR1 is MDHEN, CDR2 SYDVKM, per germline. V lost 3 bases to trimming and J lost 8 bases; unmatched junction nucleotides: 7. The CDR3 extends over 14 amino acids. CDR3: CASSFRGTGFGYTF. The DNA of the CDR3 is TGTGCCAGCAGTTTTCGAGGGACAGGGTTCGGCTACACCTTC.